Listed below are T cell receptor beta chains from one sample, sequenced in a study of cytomegalovirus exposure and HLA in healthy donors. Repertoires were generated with immunoSEQ multiplex PCR, while TCRdb's copy carries only in-frame clones and drops some. The sample table sets out 100,000 to 150,000 clones. Sequencing was performed on PBMCs. These receptors came from a woman aged 40 to 49 in good health and CMV-seropositive. Each CDR3 is given with its conserved first and last residue. Each record gives: J gene, D gene, CDR3 length, V gene, CDR3 DNA, CDR3 protein. A D gene is named only where the DNA matches it firmly.

TRBJ2-3	NA	12	TRBV6-1	TGTGCCAGCGCGCGCGCCACAGATACGCAGTATTTT	CASARATDTQYF
TRBJ2-7	NA	14	TRBV27	TGTGCCAGCAGTTTCGCGGGAAACCCCCTTGGGCAGTACTTC	CASSFAGNPLGQYF
TRBJ2-6	NA	18	TRBV28	TGTGCCAGCAGAACCGCAGGACAGCCCCTCTCTGGGGCCAACGTCCTGACTTTC	CASRTAGQPLSGANVLTF
TRBJ2-1	NA	11	TRBV5-8	TGTGCCAGCAGCCCCAGGGGCGAGCAGTTCTTC	CASSPRGEQFF
TRBJ2-1	NA	16	TRBV7-9	TGTGCCAGCAGCAACAGGGAAACGGACTCCTACAATGAGCAGTTCTTC	CASSNRETDSYNEQFF
TRBJ2-7	TRBD2	16	TRBV28	TGTGCCAGCATGTCCGCCGGAGCGGGAGGATTATACGAGCAGTACTTC	CASMSAGAGGLYEQYF
TRBJ2-2	NA	17	TRBV7-3	TGTGCCAGCAGCTTTCCCGGACAGTCACCGAACACCGGGGAGCTGTTTTTT	CASSFPGQSPNTGELFF
TRBJ2-1	NA	13	TRBV5-5	TGTGCCAGCAGCTTGAGCCCACCCAAAGAGCAGTTCTTC	CASSLSPPKEQFF
TRBJ1-3	NA	13	TRBV7-2	TGTGCCAGCAGCTCCAGGCCTGGAAACACCATATATTTT	CASSSRPGNTIYF
TRBJ1-1	NA	12	TRBV2	TGTGCCAGCAGTTCGGGGAACACTGAAGCTTTCTTT	CASSSGNTEAFF
TRBJ1-1	NA	14	TRBV6-5	TGTGCCAGCCGAGGTCGGTTAGTGAACACTGAAGCTTTCTTT	CASRGRLVNTEAFF
TRBJ2-7	NA	16	TRBV18	TGTGCCAGCTCACCGGGGCGCCAGGCGTACTCCTACGAGCAGTACTTC	CASSPGRQAYSYEQYF
TRBJ2-1	NA	15	TRBV9	TGTGCCAGCAGCTCTACGGATTACTATTCCAATGAGCAGTTCTTC	CASSSTDYYSNEQFF
TRBJ2-7	NA	13	TRBV7-9	TGTGCCAGCAGCTCCCCCGGTCGAGGAGAGCAGTACTTC	CASSSPGRGEQYF
TRBJ2-1	NA	13	TRBV10-1	TGCGCCAGCAGTGAGGGCCTAGGCGATGAGCAGTTCTTC	CASSEGLGDEQFF
TRBJ1-1	NA	14	TRBV27	TGTGCCAGCAGTTTGGGCAGGGTGAACACTGAAGCTTTCTTT	CASSLGRVNTEAFF
TRBJ2-7	NA	13	TRBV28	TGTGCCAGCAGGCCGGGACTCTTCGGGGAGCAGTACTTC	CASRPGLFGEQYF
TRBJ2-7	NA	13	TRBV19	TGTGCCAGTAGTCGGGAACATCAGTACGAGCAGTACTTC	CASSREHQYEQYF
TRBJ2-3	TRBD2	16	TRBV7-8	TGTGCCAGCAGCGTTTTAGCGGGAGTCGGGACAGATACGCAGTATTTT	CASSVLAGVGTDTQYF
TRBJ1-4	TRBD1	15	TRBV15	TGTGCCACCAGCCCCTGGGACAGGGGAAATGAAAAACTGTTTTTT	CATSPWDRGNEKLFF
TRBJ1-1	NA	14	TRBV28	TGTGCCAGCACCACGGACAGCGTGAACACTGAAGCTTTCTTT	CASTTDSVNTEAFF
TRBJ2-1	TRBD2	15	TRBV14	TGTGCCAGCAGCCCGAGCGGGAGATGGTCCAATGAGCAGTTCTTC	CASSPSGRWSNEQFF
TRBJ2-1	TRBD1	14	TRBV29-1	TGCAGCGTGGAGGTAGAGACAGGGACAAATGAGCAGTTCTTC	CSVEVETGTNEQFF
TRBJ2-5	TRBD2	17	TRBV13	TGTGCCAGCAGCTTAGGAGGGACTAGCGGGAGAAGGGAGACCCAGTACTTC	CASSLGGTSGRRETQYF
TRBJ1-4	TRBD1	14	TRBV5-4	TGTGCCAGCAGCAAGGGACAGGGGAGTGAAAAACTGTTTTTT	CASSKGQGSEKLFF
TRBJ2-3	NA	13	TRBV2	TGTGCCAGCAGTTACGACAGGCGGGATACGCAGTATTTT	CASSYDRRDTQYF
TRBJ1-2	TRBD1	15	TRBV5-4	TGTGCCAGCAGTTTAGCCGGGACAGGGGTGGATGGCTACACCTTC	CASSLAGTGVDGYTF
TRBJ2-7	TRBD1	14	TRBV2	TGTGCCAGCAGTACGGGACAGGGGTTCTGGGAGCAGTACTTC	CASSTGQGFWEQYF
TRBJ1-1	NA	14	TRBV7-3	TGTGCCAGCAGCTTAAGTCCGGGGAACACTGAAGCTTTCTTT	CASSLSPGNTEAFF
TRBJ2-7	TRBD2	14	TRBV10-3	TGTGCCATCAGTGAGCTAGCGGGAACCTACGAGCAGTACTTC	CAISELAGTYEQYF
TRBJ2-7	NA	13	TRBV11-2	TGTGCCAGCAGCTTAGCACAGACCTACGAGCAGTACTTC	CASSLAQTYEQYF
TRBJ2-7	NA	13	TRBV5-4	TGTGCCAGCAGCTTATTGGAGGGGGGGGAGCAGTACTTC	CASSLLEGGEQYF
TRBJ1-5	TRBD1	19	TRBV28	TGTGCCAGCAGTCGTCGGACAGGGGGCGAATTGGGAAGCAATCAGCCCCAGCATTTT	CASSRRTGGELGSNQPQHF
TRBJ2-7	TRBD2	16	TRBV7-9	TGTGCCAGCAGCCAGACCGGGACTAGCGGGAGAGGGCAGCAGTACTTC	CASSQTGTSGRGQQYF
TRBJ2-5	NA	17	TRBV5-1	TGCGCCAGCAGCTTAGGGGGGGGTTCCTGGTACCAAGAGACCCAGTACTTC	CASSLGGGSWYQETQYF
TRBJ1-5	TRBD1	18	TRBV6-1	TGTGCCAGCAGTGAGGGGACAGGGGGCCTTTATAGCAATCAGCCCCAGCATTTT	CASSEGTGGLYSNQPQHF
TRBJ1-2	NA	14	TRBV6-1	TGTGCCAGCAGTCGGGACACGGTTAACTATGGCTACACCTTC	CASSRDTVNYGYTF